Presented here are 23 T cell receptor beta chains from one specimen sequenced in a study of blood T cell repertoires in COVID-19. Sequencing used immunoSEQ multiplex PCR; TCRdb keeps in-frame clones, though not all of them. Here the sample spans fewer than 350,000 clones, 86% being singletons. The sample comprised peripheral blood. Receptor source: a woman in her thirties who had recovered from COVID-19.

This rearrangement joins TRBV27 to TRBJ1-6, with TRBD1 as a possible D gene (6 bases). V was pared by 6 bases and J by 5 bases, with 11 bases between. The CDR3 is 14 residues long. Per the germline V gene, CDR1 is MNHEY and CDR2 is SMNVEV (reference sequence). The CDR3 DNA reads as TGTGCCAGCAGGCAAGGACAGAATAATTCACCCCTCCACTTT. This translates into CASRQGQNNSPLHF.

The V and J genes are TRBV7-9 and TRBJ2-7, with 10 nucleotides matching TRBD1. CDR3 size: 16 residues. CDR1 and CDR2 (germline): SEHNR, FQNEAQ (reference sequence). V dropped 3 bases and J dropped 6; count of bases not matched to a gene: 11. The chain's CDR3 is CASSFVSGTGDIEQYF. CDR3 in DNA: TGTGCCAGCAGCTTCGTTTCCGGGACAGGGGATATCGAGCAGTACTTC.

The count of this clone is one. V gene TRBV7-5 combines with J gene TRBJ1-6; the table's TRBD1 call for D was not verified on the DNA. TRBV7-5 is classified as a pseudogene. This CDR3 region has 17 residues. The CDR3 spells CARSLAHCRVCISPLHF. CDR3 in DNA: TGTGCCAGAAGCTTAGCGCATTGCAGGGTATGCATTTCACCCCTCCACTTT.

Here the CDR3 reads CASSQQGSYKYEQYF. The CDR3 nucleotides are TGTGCCAGCAGTCAACAAGGGAGTTACAAGTACGAGCAGTACTTC. The V gene is TRBV6-5, the J gene TRBJ2-7; D perhaps matches TRBD2 (5 bases). The CDR3 covers 15 residues. The V end was cut by 5 bases, the J end by 4 bases, with 18 bases between. Germline assignment: CDR1 MNHEY and CDR2 SVGAGI.

The rearrangement joins TRBV5-4 to TRBJ2-1; D perhaps matches TRBD1 (5 bases). This CDR3 comprises 13 residues. The germline V and J ends were trimmed by 2 bases and 10 bases, with 13 bases remaining between them. From germline, CDR1 is SGHNT and CDR2 YYREEE (reference sequence). CDR3 sequence reads: CASSFYLQGEQFF. CDR3 DNA sequence: TGTGCCAGCAGCTTTTACTTGCAGGGCGAGCAGTTCTTC.

The chain carries TRBV10-3 and TRBJ1-2; TRBD1 agrees at 7 bases. Germline V gene lookup returns CDR1 ENHRY and CDR2 SYGVKD. The CDR3 is 13 residues long. Trimming removed 9 bases from V and 4 bases from J; junction bases left unmatched: 8. CDR3 in DNA: TGTGCCATGGAGGGGGCGCAGGGCTATGGCTACACCTTC. This translates into CAMEGAQGYGYTF.

The rearrangement joins TRBV2 to TRBJ1-5; D remains ambiguous. Germline CDR1 is SNHLY and CDR2 is FYNNEI. The CDR3 totals 13 residues. The V gene lost 6 bases and the J gene lost 4 bases, with 10 bases spanning the gap. The CDR3 loop is CASRTVQNQPQHF. In nucleotides, the CDR3 is TGTGCCAGCAGGACCGTACAGAATCAGCCCCAGCATTTT.

CDR3 residues: CASSRLTGTSPTDTQYF. For the CDR3, the DNA is TGCGCCAGCAGCCGCCTGACCGGGACTAGCCCCACAGATACGCAGTATTTT. V and J are TRBV4-3 and TRBJ2-3, with 9 bases matching TRBD2. This CDR3 has 17 residues. Germline assignment: CDR1 LGHNA and CDR2 YSLEER. With V trimmed by 4 bases and J by 2 bases, 10 bases remained unmatched.

This clone was counted at least ten times. The J gene is TRBJ2-1, the V gene TRBV11-2; 13 positions match TRBD2. V shed 5 bases and J 7 bases; nucleotides not matched to a gene: 11. The CDR3 loop spans 17 amino acids. Germline loops: CDR1 SGHAT, CDR2 FQNNGV. The DNA for the CDR3 is TGTGCCAGCAGCGCCCGCCGGACTAGCGGGAGTGTTAATGAGCAGTTCTTC. Protein: CASSARRTSGSVNEQFF.

Only one count was recorded for this clone. The CDR3 nucleotides read TGCAGCGTTGTGCCCCAGGGGAGCGGCACAGATACGCAGTATTTT. It yields the protein CSVVPQGSGTDTQYF. The chain employs TRBV29-1 and TRBJ2-3; D perhaps matches TRBD1 (6 bases). Germline lookup yields CDR1 SQVTM and CDR2 ANQGSEA. V was cut by 4 bases and J by 1 base, with 15 bases left in between. The length of the CDR3 is 15 residues.

This clone was recorded a few times. The chain couples TRBV2 to TRBJ1-4, with 11 bases identical to TRBD1. Germline CDR1 is SNHLY and CDR2 is FYNNEI. V trimming: 6 bases; J trimming: 7 bases; junction bases outside the gene matches: 1. The CDR3 has 13 amino acids. For the CDR3, the DNA is TGTGCCAGCAGGGGACAGGGGGGTGAAAAACTGTTTTTT. Amino acids: CASRGQGGEKLFF.

This clone was detected only a few times. The chain links TRBV7-9 to TRBJ1-1, with 8 bases matching TRBD1. The V gene end was trimmed by 5 bases and the J gene end by 5 bases; junction bases not matched to a gene: 10. CDR1 is SEHNR and CDR2 is FQNEAQ in the germline V gene (reference sequence). This CDR3 is built from 15 residues. This chain's CDR3 is CASSHIGQGRTEAFF. CDR3 sequence (DNA): TGTGCCAGCAGCCACATCGGACAGGGAAGGACTGAAGCTTTCTTT.

The J gene is TRBJ1-2, the V gene TRBV7-2; the match to TRBD1 covers 8 bases. V dropped 5 bases and J dropped 2; count of bases not matched to a gene: 4. This CDR3 comprises 14 residues. Per the germline V gene, CDR1 is SGHTA and CDR2 is FQGNSA. CDR3 coding DNA: TGTGCCAGCAGCAAGGACAGGGCCAACTATGGCTACACCTTC. Amino acid sequence: CASSKDRANYGYTF.

This clone turned up a few times. This sequence joins TRBV19 and TRBJ1-5; TRBD1 matches 7 bases. CDR3 length equals 12 residues. V trimming: 7 bases; J trimming: 9 bases; junction bases outside the gene matches: 6. Germline V gene data show CDR1 as LNHDA and CDR2 as SQIVND (reference sequence). CDR3 sequence: CASNPTGRPQHF. Here the CDR3 DNA reads TGTGCCAGTAACCCGACAGGGAGGCCCCAGCATTTT.

The chain employs TRBV7-2 and TRBJ2-1; TRBD2 agrees at 7 bases. The germline V gene has CDR1 SGHTA and CDR2 FQGNSA. CDR3 size: 14 residues. J lost 8 bases, V lost 3 bases, and 7 bases had no gene match. The CDR3 is CASSFGLVWDEQFF. CDR3 coding DNA: TGTGCCAGCAGCTTTGGACTAGTCTGGGATGAGCAGTTCTTC.

The chain employs TRBV24-1 and TRBJ1-5, with D perhaps TRBD1 (5 bases). Germline V gives CDR1 KGHDR, CDR2 SFDVKD. The CDR3 extends over 14 amino acids. V was trimmed by 4 bases and J by 5 bases, leaving 11 bases between them. CDR3 sequence reads: CATSDPGGHQPQHF. For the CDR3, the DNA is TGTGCCACCAGTGACCCCGGGGGTCATCAGCCCCAGCATTTT.

The chain links TRBV27 to TRBJ1-5; 7 positions match TRBD1. CDR3 length: 14 residues. In germline, CDR1 is MNHEY, CDR2 SMNVEV (reference sequence). The J segment lost 6 bases and the V segment lost 6 bases, leaving 8 bases of the junction unmatched. CDR3 sequence (DNA): TGTGCCAGCAGCGACAGGGACGGTAGTCAGCCCCAGCATTTT. Translated: CASSDRDGSQPQHF.

This chain joins TRBV3-1 (or the pseudogene TRBV3-2) and TRBJ1-2; D not resolved. Looked up from germline, CDR1 is LGHDT and CDR2 is YNNKEL (reference sequence). This CDR3 is 15 amino acids long. V lost 1 base and J 5 bases, leaving 14 bases between the germline ends. CDR3 residues: CASSQGWTTGYGYTF. CDR3 bases: TGTGCCAGCAGCCAAGGCTGGACGACGGGGTATGGCTACACCTTC.

The rearrangement uses TRBV11-2 and TRBJ1-5, with D unclear. Germline V gene sequence: CDR1 SGHAT, CDR2 FQNNGV. Deletions cut 0 bases from V and 1 base from J, with 7 bases between. CDR3 length equals 15 residues. CDR3 in amino acids: CASSLEAGSNQPQHF. CDR3 DNA: TGTGCCAGCAGCTTAGAGGCGGGGAGCAATCAGCCCCAGCATTTT.

This clone has only one observation. The chain carries TRBV7-8 and TRBJ1-6; D unresolved. The V gene's germline CDR1 is SGHVS and CDR2 FQNEAQ. The CDR3 totals 14 residues. Trimming took 1 base from V and 10 from J, leaving 11 bases between them. The DNA of the CDR3 is TGTGCCAGCAGCTTAGTTATTCCGGGATCACCCCTCCACTTT. Its protein is CASSLVIPGSPLHF.

The gene calls are TRBV5-4 and TRBJ1-2; unclear D gene. Germline CDR1 is SGHNT and CDR2 is YYREEE (reference sequence). V lost 0 bases and J lost 5, with 5 bases in between. This CDR3 is built from 12 residues. The CDR3 is CASSLEAYGYTF. The DNA for the CDR3 is TGTGCCAGCAGCTTGGAAGCATATGGCTACACCTTC.

The gene calls are TRBV5-4 and TRBJ1-4, with TRBD1 as a possible D gene (6 bases). Germline CDR1 and CDR2: SGHNT and YYREEE (reference sequence). This CDR3 spans 14 amino acids. With 3 bases removed from V and 10 bases from J, the gap between germline ends came to 16 bases. CDR3 sequence (DNA): TGTGCCAGCAGCTACAGGGAGAGCGATGGAAAACTGTTTTTT. Translating gives CASSYRESDGKLFF.

J is TRBJ1-1 and V is TRBV29-1; 8 nucleotides agree with TRBD1. This CDR3 is built from 14 residues. Germline V CDR1 and CDR2: SQVTM, ANQGSEA. J lost 4 bases, V lost 6 bases, and 10 bases had no gene match. The CDR3 loop is CSVDGQGLSTEAFF. The CDR3 region has the DNA TGCAGCGTGGACGGACAGGGCTTAAGCACTGAAGCTTTCTTT.